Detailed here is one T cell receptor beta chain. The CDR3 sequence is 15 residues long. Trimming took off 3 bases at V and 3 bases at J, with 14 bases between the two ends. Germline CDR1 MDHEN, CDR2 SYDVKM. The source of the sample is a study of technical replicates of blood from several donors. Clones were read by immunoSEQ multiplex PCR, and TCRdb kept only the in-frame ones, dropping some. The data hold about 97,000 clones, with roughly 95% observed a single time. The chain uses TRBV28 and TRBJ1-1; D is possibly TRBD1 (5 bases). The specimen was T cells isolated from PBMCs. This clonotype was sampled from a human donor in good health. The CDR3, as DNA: TGTGCCAGCAGTTTCGGGGGGGGGATGGACACTGAAGCTTTCTTT. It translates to CASSFGGGMDTEAFF.